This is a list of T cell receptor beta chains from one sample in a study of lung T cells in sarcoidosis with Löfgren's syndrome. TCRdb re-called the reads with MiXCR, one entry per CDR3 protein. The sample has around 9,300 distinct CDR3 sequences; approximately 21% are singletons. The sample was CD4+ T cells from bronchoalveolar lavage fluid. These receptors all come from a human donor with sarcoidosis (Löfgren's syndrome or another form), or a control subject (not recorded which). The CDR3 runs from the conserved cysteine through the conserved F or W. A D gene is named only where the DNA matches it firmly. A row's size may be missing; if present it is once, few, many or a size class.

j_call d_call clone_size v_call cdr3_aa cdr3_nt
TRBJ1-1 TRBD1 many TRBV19 CASSPRPGDSRNTEAFF TGTGCCAGTAGTCCACGACCCGGGGACAGCAGGAACACTGAAGCTTTCTTT
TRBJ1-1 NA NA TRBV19 CASSIWAGVGKTEAFF TGTGCCAGTAGTATATGGGCCGGCGTGGGGAAAACTGAAGCTTTCTTT
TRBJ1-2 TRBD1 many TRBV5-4 CASRAGQGDYGYTF TGTGCCAGCAGGGCGGGACAGGGGGACTATGGCTACACCTTC
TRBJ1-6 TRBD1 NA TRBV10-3 CAISADGTGTSPLHF TGTGCCATCAGTGCGGACGGGACAGGTACTTCACCCCTCCACTTT
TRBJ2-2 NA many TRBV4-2 CASRADLNTGELFF TGTGCCAGCAGGGCCGACCTGAACACCGGGGAGCTGTTTTTT
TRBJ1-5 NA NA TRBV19 CASSIGRRSNQPQHF TGTGCCAGTAGTATCGGGAGGAGGAGCAATCAGCCCCAGCATTTT
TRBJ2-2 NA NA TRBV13 CASSFGRSNTGELFF TGTGCCAGCAGCTTTGGACGGTCAAACACCGGGGAGCTGTTTTTT
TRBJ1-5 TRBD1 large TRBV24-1 CATSDGGTAYSNQPQHF TGTGCCACCAGTGACGGTGGGACAGCATATAGCAATCAGCCCCAGCATTTT
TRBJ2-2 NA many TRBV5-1 CASRTANTGELFF TGTGCCAGTCGGACAGCGAACACCGGGGAGCTGTTTTTT
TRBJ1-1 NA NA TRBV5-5 CASSVRSGNTEAFF TGTGCCAGCAGCGTCCGATCCGGGAATACTGAAGCTTTCTTT
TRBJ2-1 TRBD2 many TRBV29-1 CSVAGLAGTHNEQFF TGCAGCGTTGCCGGACTAGCGGGGACCCACAATGAGCAGTTCTTC
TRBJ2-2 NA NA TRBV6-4 CASSAERIGELFF TGTGCCAGCAGTGCTGAGAGAATCGGGGAGCTGTTTTTT
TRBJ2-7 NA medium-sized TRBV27 CASRPDGLHAYEQYF TGTGCCAGCAGGCCAGACGGATTACACGCCTACGAGCAGTACTTC
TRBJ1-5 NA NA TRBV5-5 CASSPHIRSNQPQHF TGTGCCAGCAGCCCTCACATACGAAGCAATCAGCCCCAGCATTTT
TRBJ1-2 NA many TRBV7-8 CASSLGQEGGYGYTF TGTGCCAGCAGCTTAGGGCAGGAAGGAGGCTATGGCTACACCTTC
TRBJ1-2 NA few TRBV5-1 CASSLVGIGYTF TGCGCCAGCAGCTTGGTTGGGATCGGCTACACCTTC
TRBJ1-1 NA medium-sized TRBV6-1 CASSVEGLQMTFF TGTGCCAGCAGCGTAGAGGGGCTACAGATGACTTTCTTT
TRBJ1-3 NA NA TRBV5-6 CASSRVRIDSGNTIYF TGTGCCAGCAGCCGTGTCAGGATCGACTCTGGAAACACCATATATTTT
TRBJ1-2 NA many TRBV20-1 CSARDQVRGDYGYTF TGCAGTGCTAGAGATCAAGTCAGGGGCGACTATGGCTACACCTTC
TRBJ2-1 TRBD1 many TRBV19 CASSITDRVINEQFF TGTGCCAGTAGTATAACCGACAGGGTCATCAATGAGCAGTTCTTC
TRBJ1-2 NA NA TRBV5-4 CASGLEALNYGYTF TGTGCCAGCGGGCTGGAAGCCCTGAACTATGGCTACACCTTC
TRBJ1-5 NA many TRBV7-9 CASSPPGDGDGPQHF TGTGCCAGCAGCCCCCCGGGGGACGGTGATGGGCCCCAGCATTTT
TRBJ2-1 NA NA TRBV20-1 CSASGRYSYNEQFF TGCAGTGCTAGCGGGCGGTATTCCTACAATGAGCAGTTCTTC
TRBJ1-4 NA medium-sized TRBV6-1 CASSLPIATNEKLFF TGTGCCAGCAGCTTACCTATTGCAACTAATGAAAAACTGTTTTTT
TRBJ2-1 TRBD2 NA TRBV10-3 CAISDRTSGGYNEQFF TGTGCCATCAGTGACAGGACTAGCGGGGGTTACAATGAGCAGTTCTTC
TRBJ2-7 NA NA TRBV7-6 CASSGGRASAEQYF TGTGCCAGCAGCGGAGGACGGGCCTCCGCCGAGCAGTACTTC
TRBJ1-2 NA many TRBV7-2 CASSPRGQPGYTF TGTGCCAGCAGCCCAAGAGGGCAACCGGGCTACACCTTC
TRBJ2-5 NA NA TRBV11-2 CASDFSTQETQYF TGTGCCAGCGACTTTTCGACCCAAGAGACCCAGTACTTC
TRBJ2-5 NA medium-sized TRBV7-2 CASSPIPQETQYF TGTGCCAGCAGCCCTATCCCCCAAGAGACCCAGTACTTC
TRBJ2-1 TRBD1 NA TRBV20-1 CSARGYPGTDSYNEQFF TGCAGTGCTAGAGGCTACCCCGGGACAGACTCCTACAATGAGCAGTTCTTC
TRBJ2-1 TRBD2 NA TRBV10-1 CASSPGGSYNEQFF TGCGCCAGCAGCCCGGGGGGGTCCTACAATGAGCAGTTCTTC
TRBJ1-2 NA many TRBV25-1 CASSKMETHYGYTF TGTGCCAGCTCGAAGATGGAAACCCACTATGGCTACACCTTC
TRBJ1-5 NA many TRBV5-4 CASSEGYNQPQHF TGTGCCAGCAGCGAGGGATACAATCAGCCCCAGCATTTT
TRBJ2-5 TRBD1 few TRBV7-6 CASSTRDRGETQYF TGTGCCAGCAGCACCCGGGACAGGGGAGAGACCCAGTACTTC
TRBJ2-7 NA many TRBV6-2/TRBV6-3 CASRDGRWGNEQYF TGTGCCAGCAGGGACGGACGGTGGGGGAACGAGCAGTACTTC
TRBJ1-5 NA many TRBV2 CASTRQFNQPQHF TGTGCCAGCACCCGACAGTTCAATCAGCCCCAGCATTTT
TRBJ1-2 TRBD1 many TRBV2 CAIRKITGAYGYTF TGTGCCATCCGAAAGATTACAGGGGCCTATGGCTACACCTTC
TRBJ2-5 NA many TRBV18 CASSPPVLETQYF TGTGCCAGCTCACCACCGGTTCTAGAGACCCAGTACTTC
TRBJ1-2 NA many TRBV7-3 CASSQTGAGGYTF TGTGCCAGCAGCCAAACGGGGGCTGGCGGCTACACCTTC
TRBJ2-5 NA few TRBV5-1 CASSLGRTETQYF TGCGCCAGCAGCTTGGGGCGGACAGAGACCCAGTACTTC
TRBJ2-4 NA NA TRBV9 CASIEAPSAKNIQYF TGTGCCAGCATCGAGGCCCCGTCAGCCAAAAACATTCAGTACTTC
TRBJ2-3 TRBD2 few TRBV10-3 CAISEALAGADTQYF TGTGCCATCAGTGAGGCCCTAGCGGGGGCAGATACGCAGTATTTT
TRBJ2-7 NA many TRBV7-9 CASSSEQILSSYEQYF TGTGCCAGCAGCTCCGAACAGATACTTAGCTCCTACGAGCAGTACTTC
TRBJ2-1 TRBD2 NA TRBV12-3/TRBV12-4 CASSQTSGGAREQFF TGTGCCAGCAGCCAAACTAGCGGGGGGGCCCGGGAGCAGTTCTTC
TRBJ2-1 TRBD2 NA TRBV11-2 CASSRSGGGNNEQFF TGTGCCAGCAGCCGGAGTGGCGGGGGGAACAATGAGCAGTTCTTC
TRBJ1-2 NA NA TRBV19 CASSALNYGYTF TGTGCCAGTAGTGCCCTGAACTATGGCTACACCTTC